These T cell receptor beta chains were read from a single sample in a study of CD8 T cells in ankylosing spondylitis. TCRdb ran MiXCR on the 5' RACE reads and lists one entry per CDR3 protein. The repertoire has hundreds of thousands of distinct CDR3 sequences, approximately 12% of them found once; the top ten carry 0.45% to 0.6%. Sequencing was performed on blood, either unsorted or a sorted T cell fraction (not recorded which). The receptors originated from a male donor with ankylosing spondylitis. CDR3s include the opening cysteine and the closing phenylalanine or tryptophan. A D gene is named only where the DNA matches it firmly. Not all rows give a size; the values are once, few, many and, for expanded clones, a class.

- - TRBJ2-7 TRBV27 CAQGTFDYEQYF TGTGCCCAAGGGACATTTGACTACGAGCAGTACTTC
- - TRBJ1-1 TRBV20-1 CSALSGGNTEAFF TGCAGTGCTCTGTCGGGGGGGAACACTGAAGCTTTCTTT
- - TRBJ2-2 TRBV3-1 CASSHVGREPKELFF TGTGCCAGCAGCCATGTGGGTCGGGAGCCGAAGGAGCTGTTTTTT
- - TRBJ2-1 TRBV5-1 CASSAGTEGNEQFF TGCGCCAGCAGCGCGGGGACCGAGGGCAATGAGCAGTTCTTC
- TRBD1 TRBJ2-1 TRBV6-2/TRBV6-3 CASRRQGGRYYNEQFF TGTGCCAGCAGGAGACAGGGGGGGAGGTACTACAATGAGCAGTTCTTC
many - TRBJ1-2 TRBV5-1 CASSGEGYGYTF TGCGCCAGCAGCGGTGAGGGCTATGGCTACACCTTC
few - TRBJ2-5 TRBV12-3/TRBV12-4 CASVKGLQETQYF TGTGCCAGCGTTAAGGGGCTCCAAGAGACCCAGTACTTC
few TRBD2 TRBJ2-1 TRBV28 CAIGRGGYNEQFF TGTGCCATCGGGAGGGGAGGCTACAATGAGCAGTTCTTC
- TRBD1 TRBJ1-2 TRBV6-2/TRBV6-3 CASSYDRDLGYTF TGTGCCAGCAGCTACGACAGGGATCTTGGCTACACCTTC
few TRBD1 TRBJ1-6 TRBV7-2 CASSLNRGASPLHF TGTGCCAGCAGCTTAAACAGGGGGGCTTCACCCCTCCACTTT
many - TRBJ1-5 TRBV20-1 CSASRVNQPQHF TGCAGTGCTAGCCGGGTCAATCAGCCCCAGCATTTT
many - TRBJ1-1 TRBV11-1 CASSVRWAANTEAFF TGTGCCAGCAGCGTACGTTGGGCGGCGAACACTGAAGCTTTCTTT
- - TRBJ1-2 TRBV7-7 CASSPVRDTLPYGYTF TGTGCTAGCAGCCCTGTCCGGGACACCCTACCCTATGGCTACACCTTC
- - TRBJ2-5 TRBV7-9 CASSLRGQPQETQYF TGTGCCAGCAGCTTAAGAGGACAGCCTCAAGAGACCCAGTACTTC
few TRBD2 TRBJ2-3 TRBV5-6 CASRLAGGPSDTQYF TGTGCCAGCAGGCTAGCGGGGGGGCCTTCAGATACGCAGTATTTT
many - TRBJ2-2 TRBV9 CASSVSGTGELFF TGTGCCAGCAGCGTGAGCGGCACCGGGGAGCTGTTTTTT
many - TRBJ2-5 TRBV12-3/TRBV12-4 CASRRGVGETQYF TGTGCCAGCAGGAGGGGGGTTGGGGAGACCCAGTACTTC
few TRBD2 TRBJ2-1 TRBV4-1 CASSHPSGGIGRSYNEQFF TGCGCCAGCAGCCACCCCAGCGGGGGCATAGGCCGCTCCTACAATGAGCAGTTCTTC
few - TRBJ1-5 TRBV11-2 CASSSRVGENQPQHF TGTGCCAGCAGCTCCAGAGTTGGGGAAAATCAGCCCCAGCATTTT
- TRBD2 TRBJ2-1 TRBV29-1 CSGYATSGPYNEQFF TGCAGCGGGTATGCGACTAGCGGACCTTACAATGAGCAGTTCTTC
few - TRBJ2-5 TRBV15 CATSRGRSGETQYF TGTGCCACCAGCAGAGGCCGCTCCGGGGAGACCCAGTACTTC
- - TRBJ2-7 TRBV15 CATSRDGHYEQYF TGTGCCACCAGCAGAGATGGGCACTACGAGCAGTACTTC
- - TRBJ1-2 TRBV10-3 CAISEDKVGADTF TGTGCCATCAGTGAGGATAAGGTCGGGGCCGACACCTTC
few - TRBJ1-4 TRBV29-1 CSGQVEEKLFF TGCAGCGGGCAGGTCGAAGAAAAACTGTTTTTT
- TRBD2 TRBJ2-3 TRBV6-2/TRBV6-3 CASSPWTSGTRTDTQYF TGTGCCAGCAGTCCCTGGACTAGCGGGACGCGCACAGATACGCAGTATTTT
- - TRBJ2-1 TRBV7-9 CASSLDLRPHNEQFF TGTGCCAGCAGCTTAGACCTAAGACCCCACAATGAGCAGTTCTTC
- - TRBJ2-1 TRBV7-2 CASSLEGRVSYNEQFF TGTGCCAGCAGCTTAGAGGGAAGGGTCTCCTACAATGAGCAGTTCTTC
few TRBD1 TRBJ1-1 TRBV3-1 CASSQGQGSSRWYTEAFF TGTGCCAGCAGCCAGGGACAGGGGTCTTCTAGGTGGTACACTGAAGCTTTCTTT
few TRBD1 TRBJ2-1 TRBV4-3 CASSLVGTGANEQFF TGCGCCAGCAGCTTAGTAGGGACAGGGGCCAATGAGCAGTTCTTC
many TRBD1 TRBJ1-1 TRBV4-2 CASSRRTGDITEAFF TGTGCCAGCAGCCGACGGACAGGGGATATAACTGAAGCTTTCTTT
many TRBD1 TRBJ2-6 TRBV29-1 CSAFTGGPSSGANVLTF TGCAGCGCATTTACAGGGGGCCCAAGCTCTGGGGCCAACGTCCTGACTTTC
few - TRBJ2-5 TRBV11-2 CASSLTGAGGGETQYF TGTGCCAGCAGCTTAACGGGGGCTGGCGGGGGCGAGACCCAGTACTTC
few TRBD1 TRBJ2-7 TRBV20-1 CSAGDRGAYEQYF TGCAGTGCGGGGGACAGGGGGGCCTACGAGCAGTACTTC
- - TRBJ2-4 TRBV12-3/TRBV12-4 CASSDRNLNIQYF TGTGCCAGCAGTGACAGGAACTTAAACATTCAGTACTTC
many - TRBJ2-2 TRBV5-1 CASSQAATGELFF TGCGCCAGCAGCCAGGCAGCAACCGGGGAGCTGTTTTTT
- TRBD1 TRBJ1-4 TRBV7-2 CASSDETGNGEKLFF TGTGCCAGCAGCGATGAGACAGGGAATGGAGAAAAACTGTTTTTT
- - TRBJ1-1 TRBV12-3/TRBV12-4 CASTLQVWNTEAFF TGTGCCAGCACTTTACAGGTTTGGAACACTGAAGCTTTCTTT
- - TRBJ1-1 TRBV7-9 CASVPARGAFF TGTGCCAGCGTACCTGCCAGGGGAGCTTTCTTT
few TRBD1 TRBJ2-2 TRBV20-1 CSAPRNRGTGELFF TGCAGTGCTCCCCGGAACAGGGGGACCGGGGAGCTGTTTTTT
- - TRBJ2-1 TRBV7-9 CASSLMSRRDEQFF TGTGCCAGCAGCTTAATGAGCAGGCGTGATGAGCAGTTCTTC
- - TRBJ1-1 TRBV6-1 CASRPPPGRAGTEAFF TGTGCCAGCAGACCTCCTCCGGGACGGGCGGGGACTGAAGCTTTCTTT
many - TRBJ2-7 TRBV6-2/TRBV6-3 CASTTGGYEQYF TGTGCCAGCACTACTGGGGGCTACGAGCAGTACTTC
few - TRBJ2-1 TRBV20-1 CSVLRGGTYNEQFF TGCAGTGTTTTAAGAGGGGGTACCTACAATGAGCAGTTCTTC
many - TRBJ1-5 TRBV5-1 CASSFWPNQPQHF TGCGCCAGCAGCTTCTGGCCCAATCAGCCCCAGCATTTT
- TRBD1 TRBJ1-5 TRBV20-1 CSARGQGEQPQHF TGCAGTGCGAGGGGACAGGGGGAGCAGCCCCAGCATTTT
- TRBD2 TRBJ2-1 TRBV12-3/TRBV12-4 CASSLTAGTTDEQFF TGTGCCAGCAGTTTAACCGCCGGGACTACGGATGAGCAGTTCTTC
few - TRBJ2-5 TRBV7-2 CASSLVGGLQETQYF TGTGCCAGCAGCTTAGTGGGGGGTCTTCAAGAGACCCAGTACTTC
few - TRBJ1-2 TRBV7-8 CASSSTGMTYGYTF TGTGCCAGCAGCTCGACCGGGATGACCTATGGCTACACCTTC